Below are 15 T cell receptor beta chains sequenced from a single sample in a study of blood T cells in healthy people across ages (dated by TCRdb to the mid-2010s). The library was generated by 5' RACE. TCRdb shows the sequencer as Illumina HiSeq 2500. A second PCR of 7 to 11 cycles was performed with a sample-barcoded 5' primer and a J-beta primer mix. The public reads were quality trimmed at Q25 with fastp and then assembled into clones with MiXCR by TCRdb, keeping productive beta chains. Identical CDR3 protein sequences are pooled into one entry, listed with their most common genes and DNA. In all, the sample holds around 970,000 distinct CDR3 sequences, and 51% of those were seen once. The ten largest clonotypes hold about a fifth of the sample. Sequences were obtained from blood. These TCRs come from a woman aged 55-69 years in good health.

The chain couples TRBV28 to TRBJ2-5; 7 bases align to TRBD1. Trimming removed 5 bases from V and 5 bases from J; junction bases left unmatched: 8. The V gene's germline CDR1 is MDHEN and CDR2 SYDVKM. The CDR3 is made up of 14 amino acids. CDR3 loop: CASSTPTGPETQYF. CDR3 DNA: TGTGCCAGCAGTACTCCGACAGGGCCGGAGACCCAGTACTTC. Drawing the rest from reference TRBV28 and TRBJ2-5, the complete variable domain is DVKVTQSSRYLVKRTGEKVFLECVQDMDHENMFWYRQDPGLGLRLIYFSYDVKMKEKGDIPEGYSVSREKKERFSLILESASTNQTSMYLCASSTPTGPETQYFGPGTRLLVL.

This clonotype was seen only once. The rearrangement links TRBV12-3 or TRBV12-4 to TRBJ1-1; D unresolved. The V end lost 3 bases, the J end lost 11 bases, and 10 bases lay between the germline ends. This CDR3 is 11 amino acids long. Here the CDR3 DNA reads TGTGCCAGCAGTTTTTACAGCGCGGCTTTCTTT. This gives the protein CASSFYSAAFF.

The DNA of the CDR3 is TGTGCCAGCAGCCAAGGACTGGGGTTGGCAGAGACCCAGTACTTC. Translation gives CASSQGLGLAETQYF. The genes are TRBV14 and TRBJ2-4; D gene uncertain. With the DNA end fitting TRBJ2-5 better, the J assignment may be wrong. Germline assignment: CDR1 SGHDN and CDR2 FVKESK. There are 15 residues in the CDR3.

This clonotype has just a few counts. The chain combines TRBV5-1 with TRBJ1-2; D is possibly TRBD1 (5 bases). V was trimmed by 4 bases and J by 3 bases, leaving 7 bases between them. Germline CDR1 is SGHRS and CDR2 is YFSETQ. The CDR3 is 12 amino acids. The CDR3 loop is CASSQGHYGYTF. In nucleotides, the CDR3 is TGCGCCAGCAGCCAGGGCCACTATGGCTACACCTTC.

This clonotype has just a few counts. This chain joins TRBV7-2 and TRBJ2-7; D possibly matches TRBD1 or TRBD2 (6 bases each). The J call is doubtful: the DNA matches TRBJ2-4 better. The CDR3 is made up of 15 amino acids. In germline, CDR1 is SGHTA, CDR2 FQGNSA. Here the CDR3 DNA reads TGTGCCAGCAGCCGGAGGGGGAGTTTTTCGAACATTCAGTACTTC. Translation gives CASSRRGSFSNIQYF.

The V gene is TRBV4-1, the J gene TRBJ2-5; D may be TRBD2 (6 bases). The CDR3 spans 14 residues. In germline, CDR1 is MGHRA, CDR2 YSYEKL. V was shortened by 5 bases and J by 7 bases, with 17 bases between the two germline ends. The CDR3 nucleotides read TGCGCCAGCAGCGCACCCGGGACTGGGAGGACCCAGTACTTC. As protein: CASSAPGTGRTQYF.

The chain is built from TRBV9 and TRBJ2-7; D unclear. This CDR3 is built from 14 residues. Germline V CDR1 and CDR2: SGDLS, YYNGEE. The V end was cut by 0 bases, the J end by 2 bases, with 9 bases between. CDR3 sequence reads: CASSVEKNTYEQYF. The CDR3, as DNA: TGTGCCAGCAGCGTAGAGAAGAACACCTACGAGCAGTACTTC.

This clonotype was seen only once. The chain couples TRBV6-2 or TRBV6-3 to TRBJ2-1, with 10 bases fitting TRBD2. The CDR3 is 18 residues long. Trimming cost V 6 bases and J 4 bases; bases outside gene matches: 15. Germline CDR1 MNHEY, CDR2 SVGEGT. The CDR3 DNA reads TGTGCCAGCAGCCCCCGTGGAGCGGGAGGGCCTAGTTACAATGAGCAGTTCTTC. Translation: CASSPRGAGGPSYNEQFF.

The genes are TRBV27 and TRBJ2-7; D not resolved. The CDR3 sequence is 15 residues long. V was cut by 2 bases and J by 2 bases, with 13 bases left in between. Germline V gene data show CDR1 as MNHEY and CDR2 as SMNVEV (reference sequence). In DNA form, the CDR3 reads TGTGCCAGCAGTTTAGCTGGTGACGTAGCCTACGAGCAGTACTTC. Translated, it gives CASSLAGDVAYEQYF.

V is TRBV10-2 and J is TRBJ2-7, with D perhaps given as TRBD1 or TRBD2 (5 bases each). The germline gives CDR1 WSHSY, CDR2 SAAADI. The CDR3 runs 14 residues. V lost 8 bases and J lost 1, with 15 bases in between. In DNA, the CDR3 is TGCGCCAGCGGGGGTCCACGGAGTTCCTACGAGCAGTACTTC. It is translated as CASGGPRSSYEQYF.

The V call is TRBV10-3, the J call TRBJ2-5, with D tentatively TRBD2 (6 bases). The CDR3 is made up of 16 amino acids. Germline V gene data show CDR1 as ENHRY and CDR2 as SYGVKD. Between the trimmed V and J ends, which lost 0 bases and 11 bases, there was a span of 22 bases. The CDR3 DNA sequence: TGTGCCATCAGTGAGTCGAGGGGACTCGCCCATGGGGAGCAGTACTTC. Its translation: CAISESRGLAHGEQYF.

J is TRBJ2-7 and V is TRBV28; D call uncertain. The V end lost 7 bases, the J end lost 2 bases, and 12 bases lay between the germline ends. The germline V gene has CDR1 MDHEN and CDR2 SYDVKM. This CDR3 is 13 amino acids long. The CDR3, as DNA: TGTGCCAGCACTTCCCGACGCCCCTACGAGCAGTACTTC. Translated: CASTSRRPYEQYF.

The chain couples TRBV28 to TRBJ2-1; tentative D call: TRBD2 (7 bases). This CDR3 contains 14 residues. V lost 8 bases and J 3 bases, leaving 14 bases between the germline ends. Germline values: CDR1 MDHEN, CDR2 SYDVKM. This chain's CDR3 is CASERGRGYNEQFF. Written as DNA, the CDR3 is TGTGCCAGCGAGCGGGGCAGGGGCTACAATGAGCAGTTCTTC.

CDR3: CASSQDVYFRTYQNGNEQYF. DNA for the CDR3: TGCGCCAGCAGCCAAGATGTATATTTCAGAACGTACCAAAACGGGAACGAGCAGTACTTC. This chain connects TRBV4-1 to TRBJ2-7, with D tentatively TRBD2 (5 bases). Deletions cut 0 bases from V and 5 bases from J, with 29 bases between. The CDR3 spans 20 residues. Per germline, CDR1 MGHRA and CDR2 YSYEKL.

The genes are TRBV27 and TRBJ2-7; a possible D gene is TRBD2 (5 bases). Germline V gives CDR1 MNHEY, CDR2 SMNVEV (reference sequence). V lost 9 bases and J lost 2, with 17 bases in between. The CDR3 runs 14 residues. The CDR3 sequence is CASAKDSNTYEQYF. In nucleotides, the CDR3 is TGTGCCAGTGCCAAGGACTCGAACACCTACGAGCAGTACTTC.